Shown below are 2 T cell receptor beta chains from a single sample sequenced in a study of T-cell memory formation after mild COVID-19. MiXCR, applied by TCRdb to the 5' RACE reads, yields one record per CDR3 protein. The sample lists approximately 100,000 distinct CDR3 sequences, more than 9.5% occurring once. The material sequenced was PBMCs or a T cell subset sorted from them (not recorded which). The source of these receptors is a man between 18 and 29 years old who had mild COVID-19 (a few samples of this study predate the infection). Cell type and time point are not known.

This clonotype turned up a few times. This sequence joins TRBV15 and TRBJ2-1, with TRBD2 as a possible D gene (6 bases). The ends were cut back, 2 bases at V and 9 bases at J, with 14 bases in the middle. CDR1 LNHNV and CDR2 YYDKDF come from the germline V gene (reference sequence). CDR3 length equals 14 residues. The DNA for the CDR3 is TGTGCCACCAGCAGACTGATCGGGGGTACTGAGCAGTTCTTC. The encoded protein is CATSRLIGGTEQFF. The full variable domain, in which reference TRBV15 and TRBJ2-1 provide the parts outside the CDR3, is DAMVIQNPRYQVTQFGKPVTLSCSQTLNHNVMYWYQQKSSQAPKLLFHYYDKDFNNEADTPDNFQSRRPNTSFCFLDIRSPGLGDTAMYLCATSRLIGGTEQFFGPGTRLTVL.

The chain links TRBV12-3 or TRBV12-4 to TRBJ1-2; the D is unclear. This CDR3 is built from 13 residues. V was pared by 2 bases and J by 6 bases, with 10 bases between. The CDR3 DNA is TGTGCCAGCAGTTTATTACAGATGAATGGCTACACCTTC. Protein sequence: CASSLLQMNGYTF.